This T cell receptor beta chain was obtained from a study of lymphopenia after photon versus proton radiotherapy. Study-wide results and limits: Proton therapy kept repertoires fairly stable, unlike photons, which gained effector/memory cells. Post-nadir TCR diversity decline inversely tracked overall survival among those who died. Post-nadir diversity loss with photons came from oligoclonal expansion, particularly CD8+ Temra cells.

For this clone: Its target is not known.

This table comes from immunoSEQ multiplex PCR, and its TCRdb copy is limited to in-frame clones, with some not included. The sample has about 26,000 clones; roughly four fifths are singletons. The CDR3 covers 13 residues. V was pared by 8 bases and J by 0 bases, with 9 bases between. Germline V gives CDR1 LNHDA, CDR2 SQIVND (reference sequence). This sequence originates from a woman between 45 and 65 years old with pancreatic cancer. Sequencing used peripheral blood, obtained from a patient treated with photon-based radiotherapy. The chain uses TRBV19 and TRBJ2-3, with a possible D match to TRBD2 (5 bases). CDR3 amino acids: CASGLQSTDTQYF. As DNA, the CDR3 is TGTGCCAGTGGACTCCAAAGCACAGATACGCAGTATTTT.